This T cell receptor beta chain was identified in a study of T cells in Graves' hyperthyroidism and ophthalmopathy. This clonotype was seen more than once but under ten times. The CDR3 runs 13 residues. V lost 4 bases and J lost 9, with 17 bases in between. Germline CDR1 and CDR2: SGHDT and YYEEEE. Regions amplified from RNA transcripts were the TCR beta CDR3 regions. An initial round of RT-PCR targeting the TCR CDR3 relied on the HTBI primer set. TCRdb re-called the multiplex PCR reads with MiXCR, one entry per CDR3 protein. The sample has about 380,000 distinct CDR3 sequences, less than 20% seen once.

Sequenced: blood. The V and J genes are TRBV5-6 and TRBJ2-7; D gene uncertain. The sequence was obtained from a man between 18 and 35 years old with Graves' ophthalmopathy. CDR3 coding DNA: TGTGCCAGCAGCCCAATGCTGACCGGCGGGCAGTACTTC. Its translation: CASSPMLTGGQYF.